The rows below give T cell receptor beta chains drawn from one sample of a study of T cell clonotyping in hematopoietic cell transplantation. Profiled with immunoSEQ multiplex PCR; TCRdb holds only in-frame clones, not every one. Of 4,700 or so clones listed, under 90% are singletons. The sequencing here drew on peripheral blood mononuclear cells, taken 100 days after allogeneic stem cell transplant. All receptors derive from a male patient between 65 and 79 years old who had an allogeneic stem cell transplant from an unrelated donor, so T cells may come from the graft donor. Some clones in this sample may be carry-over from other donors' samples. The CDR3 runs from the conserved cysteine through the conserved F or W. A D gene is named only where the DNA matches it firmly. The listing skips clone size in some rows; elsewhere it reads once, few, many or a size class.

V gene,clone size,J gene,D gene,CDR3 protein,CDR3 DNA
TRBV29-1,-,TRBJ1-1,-,CSGRRQRDTEAFF,TGCAGCGGTCGGAGACAAAGGGACACTGAAGCTTTCTTT
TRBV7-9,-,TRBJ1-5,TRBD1,CASSSDRGPQHF,TGTGCCAGCAGCTCAGACAGGGGCCCCCAGCATTTT
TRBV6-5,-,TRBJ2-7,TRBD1,CASSRLQGVREQYF,TGTGCCAGCAGTCGTCTCCAGGGGGTAAGGGAGCAGTACTTC
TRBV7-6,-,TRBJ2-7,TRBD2,CASSFLAGERTYEQYF,TGTGCCAGCAGCTTCTTAGCGGGAGAAAGAACCTACGAGCAGTACTTC
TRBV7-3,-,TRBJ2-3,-,CASSLNGPLSGTQYF,TGTGCCAGCAGCTTAAACGGCCCCCTTAGCGGTACGCAGTATTTT
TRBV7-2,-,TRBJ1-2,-,CASSLEGLNYGYTF,TGTGCCAGCAGCTTAGAAGGCCTAAACTATGGCTACACCTTC
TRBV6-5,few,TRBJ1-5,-,CASSYRDNQPQHF,TGTGCCAGCAGTTACAGGGATAATCAGCCCCAGCATTTT
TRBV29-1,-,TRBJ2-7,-,CSVAGPTSYEQYF,TGCAGCGTTGCAGGCCCTACCTCCTACGAGCAGTACTTC
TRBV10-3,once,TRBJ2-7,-,CAISDPYEQYF,TGTGCCATCAGTGATCCCTACGAGCAGTACTTC
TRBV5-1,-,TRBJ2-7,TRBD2,CASSPDPAGVTEQYF,TGCGCCAGCAGCCCAGATCCAGCGGGAGTCACCGAGCAGTACTTC